This is a list of T cell receptor beta chains from one sample in a study of T cell responses to AZD1222 COVID-19 vaccine. Sequenced by immunoSEQ multiplex PCR; TCRdb stores in-frame clones only, minus some. This repertoire shows around 270,000 clones, 90% to 95% found once; its top ten account for 0.5% to 0.7%. Sequenced here: peripheral blood, sampled 28 days after the second AZD1222 dose. The receptors come from an adult who received the AZD1222 COVID-19 vaccine. The CDR3 runs from the conserved cysteine through the conserved F or W. Fields, in order: CDR3 protein, CDR3 DNA, J gene, CDR3 length, V gene, D gene, clone size. The D gene is left open where the match is weak. The size of a clone is reported for some rows only, either as once, few or many, or as a class for expanded clones.

CASSSNTVDTEAFF TGCGCCAGCAGCAGCAACACGGTGGACACTGAAGCTTTCTTT TRBJ1-1 14 TRBV5-1 NA NA
CASSEGYTGELFF TGTGCCAGCAGTGAAGGGTACACCGGGGAGCTGTTTTTT TRBJ2-2 13 TRBV2 NA NA
CASTADRAVSYEQYF TGTGCCAGCACCGCAGACAGGGCTGTCTCCTACGAGCAGTACTTC TRBJ2-7 15 TRBV2 TRBD1 few
CASRTSGGHTDTQYF TGTGCCAGCAGGACTAGCGGGGGGCACACAGATACGCAGTATTTT TRBJ2-3 15 TRBV28 TRBD2 NA
CASSPPGGGSSNQPQHF TGTGCCAGCTCACCACCGGGAGGGGGGAGTAGCAATCAGCCCCAGCATTTT TRBJ1-5 17 TRBV18 NA once
CASSLGRQVETQPQHF TGTGCCAGTAGTTTAGGCAGGCAGGTTGAAACTCAGCCCCAGCATTTT TRBJ1-5 16 TRBV19 NA few
CASRWASGGELFF TGTGCCAGTAGATGGGCTAGCGGCGGGGAGCTGTTTTTT TRBJ2-2 13 TRBV19 TRBD2 NA
CASREQGVGETQYF TGTGCCAGCAGGGAACAGGGGGTGGGGGAGACCCAGTACTTC TRBJ2-5 14 TRBV2 TRBD1 NA
CASSPRLAGTDTQYF TGTGCCAGCAGCCCCCGACTAGCGGGGACAGATACGCAGTATTTT TRBJ2-3 15 TRBV9 TRBD2 NA
CASRLSRGNTGELFF TGTGCCAGCAGGCTATCCAGGGGGAACACCGGGGAGCTGTTTTTT TRBJ2-2 15 TRBV7-2 NA NA
CASSYSAHRTEAFF TGTGCCAGCAGTTACTCAGCCCACAGGACTGAAGCTTTCTTT TRBJ1-1 14 TRBV6-2/TRBV6-3 NA NA
CASSSPAGEQFF TGTGCCAGCAGCTCCCCGGCGGGGGAGCAGTTCTTC TRBJ2-1 12 TRBV7-3 NA NA
CASSLVLGRDSYNSPLHF TGCGCCAGCAGCTTGGTATTGGGGAGGGACTCCTATAATTCACCCCTCCACTTT TRBJ1-6 18 TRBV5-1 NA once
CASSPGGPYEQYF TGTGCCAGCAGTCCAGGGGGCCCCTACGAGCAGTACTTC TRBJ2-7 13 TRBV27 TRBD1 NA
CATSSGQNPYEQYF TGTGCCACCAGTTCTGGACAGAATCCCTACGAGCAGTACTTC TRBJ2-7 14 TRBV24-1 NA NA
CASSPLGAEQYF TGTGCCAGCAGTCCTCTCGGGGCCGAGCAGTACTTC TRBJ2-7 12 TRBV28 NA once
CASSQDGTSGGPEDTQYF TGTGCCAGCAGCCAAGATGGCACTAGCGGGGGGCCGGAAGATACGCAGTATTTT TRBJ2-3 18 TRBV3-1/TRBV3-2 TRBD2 NA
CATSRAHLDTEAFF TGTGCCACCAGCAGGGCTCATTTAGACACTGAAGCTTTCTTT TRBJ1-1 14 TRBV15 NA NA
CASSKAGASNQPQHF TGTGCCAGCAGCAAAGCGGGGGCTAGCAATCAGCCCCAGCATTTT TRBJ1-5 15 TRBV21-1 NA few
CASSITGLNTEAFF TGTGCCAGCAGCATAACAGGGCTGAACACTGAAGCTTTCTTT TRBJ1-1 14 TRBV7-9 NA NA
CASIGDTEAFF TGTGCCAGCATAGGTGACACTGAGGCTTTCTTT TRBJ1-1 11 TRBV12-3/TRBV12-4 NA NA
CASSQRQDEQYF TGCGCCAGCAGCCAGAGGCAGGACGAGCAGTACTTC TRBJ2-7 12 TRBV4-1 NA NA
CASSLGSGSYEQYF TGCGCCAGCAGCTTGGGTAGCGGATCCTACGAGCAGTACTTC TRBJ2-7 14 TRBV5-1 NA NA
CASSPLLGKNTEAFF TGTGCCAGCAGCCCCCTTCTCGGGAAGAACACTGAAGCTTTCTTT TRBJ1-1 15 TRBV11-2 NA NA
CASSLADRIYGYTF TGTGCCAGCAGCTTGGCAGACAGAATCTATGGCTACACCTTC TRBJ1-2 14 TRBV7-8 NA NA
CASSTRQGGPGTEAFF TGTGCCAGCAGCACCAGACAGGGCGGTCCTGGCACTGAAGCTTTCTTT TRBJ1-1 16 TRBV9 TRBD1 NA